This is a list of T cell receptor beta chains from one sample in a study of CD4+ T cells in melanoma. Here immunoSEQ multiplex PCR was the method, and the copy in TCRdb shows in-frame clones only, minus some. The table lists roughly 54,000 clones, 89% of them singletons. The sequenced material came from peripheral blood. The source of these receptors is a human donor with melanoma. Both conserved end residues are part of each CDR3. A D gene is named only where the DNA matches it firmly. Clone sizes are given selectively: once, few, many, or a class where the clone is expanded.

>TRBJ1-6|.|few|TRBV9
TGTGCCAGCAGCGTAGAACAGGAATCCTCACCCCTCCACTTT
CASSVEQESSPLHF
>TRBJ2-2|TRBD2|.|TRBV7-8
TGTGCCAGCAGCCGTTCGGGAGGGGGAGACACCGGGGAGCTGTTTTTT
CASSRSGGGDTGELFF
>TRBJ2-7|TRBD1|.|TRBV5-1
TGCGCCAGCAGCTTGGACAGGGGAATCCACGAGCAGTACTTC
CASSLDRGIHEQYF
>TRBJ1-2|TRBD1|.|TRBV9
TGTGCCAGCAGCCCAAATCCCACAGGGGTCGGCTATGGCTACACCTTC
CASSPNPTGVGYGYTF
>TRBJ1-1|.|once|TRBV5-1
TGCGCCAGCAGCCCTCTAGGGGGTCAGAACACTGAAGCTTTCTTT
CASSPLGGQNTEAFF
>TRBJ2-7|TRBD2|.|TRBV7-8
TGTGCCAGCAGCTCGAACTGGGGGGGACTAGCGGGGGGTTCTAACGAGCAGTACTTC
CASSSNWGGLAGGSNEQYF
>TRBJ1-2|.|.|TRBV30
TGTGCCTGGAGTGTAAAGGGAAACGGCTACACCTTC
CAWSVKGNGYTF
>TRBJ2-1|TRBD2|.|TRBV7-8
TGTGCCAGCATGGGGGGGGGTATCTACAATGAGCAGTTCTTC
CASMGGGIYNEQFF
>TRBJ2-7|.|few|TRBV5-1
TGCGCCAGCAGCCGGCCGACGGACTCCTACGAGCAGTACTTC
CASSRPTDSYEQYF
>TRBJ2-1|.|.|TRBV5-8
TGTGCCAGCAGCTTGGGAAATGAGCAGTTCTTC
CASSLGNEQFF
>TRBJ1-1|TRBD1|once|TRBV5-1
TGCGCCAGCAGATTAGGGACAGGGGGAAGTGGCACTGAAGCTTTCTTT
CASRLGTGGSGTEAFF
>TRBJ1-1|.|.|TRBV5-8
TGTGCCAGCAGCTTCTACAGGGTTGCTGAAGCTTTCTTT
CASSFYRVAEAFF
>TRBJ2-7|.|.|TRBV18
TGTGCCAGCTCACCACCTACAGGGAAACTCTACGAGCAGTACTTC
CASSPPTGKLYEQYF
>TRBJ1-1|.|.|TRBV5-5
TGTGCCAGCAGCTTAATTGACAGTAGGGGTGAAGCTTTCTTT
CASSLIDSRGEAFF
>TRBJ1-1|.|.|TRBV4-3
TGCGCCAGCAGCCAAGAGCAGGGAAGCACTGAAGCTTTCTTT
CASSQEQGSTEAFF
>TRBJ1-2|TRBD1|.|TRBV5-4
TGTGCCAGCAGCTTGGGGACAGGGGGCGGCTATGGCTACACCTTC
CASSLGTGGGYGYTF
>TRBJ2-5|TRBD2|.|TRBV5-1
TGCGCCAGCAGCTTGGGGGCTAGCGGGGGTGAGACCCAGTACTTC
CASSLGASGGETQYF
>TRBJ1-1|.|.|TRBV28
TGTGCCAGCAGGGCTATAACCCCTTGGCCTGAAGCTTTCTTT
CASRAITPWPEAFF
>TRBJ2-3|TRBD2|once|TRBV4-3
TGCGCCAGCAGCCAGGACTTTACGCGGGGGGAGGCGGATACGCAGTATTTT
CASSQDFTRGEADTQYF
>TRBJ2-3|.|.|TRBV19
TGTGCCAGTAGTACCGGGCCTTATACGCAGTATTTT
CASSTGPYTQYF
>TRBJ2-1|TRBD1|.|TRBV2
TGTGCCAGCAGTGAAGGACAGGGGGACTACAATGAGCAGTTCTTC
CASSEGQGDYNEQFF
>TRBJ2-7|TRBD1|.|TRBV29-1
TGCAGCGGCCGGGACAGGAGCTACGAGCAGTACTTC
CSGRDRSYEQYF
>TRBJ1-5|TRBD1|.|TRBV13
TGTGCCAGCAGCTTAGTGCGACAGGGGAAGAGCAATCAGCCCCAGCATTTT
CASSLVRQGKSNQPQHF
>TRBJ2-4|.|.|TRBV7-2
TGTGCCAGCAGCTTCCAGAAAAACATTCAGTACTTC
CASSFQKNIQYF
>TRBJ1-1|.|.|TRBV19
TGTGCCAGTAGTCCAAGGACGGGCTTGAACACTGAAGCTTTCTTT
CASSPRTGLNTEAFF
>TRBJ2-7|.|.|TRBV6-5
TGTGCCAGCAGCCTGGGGGGAGAGCAGTACTTC
CASSLGGEQYF
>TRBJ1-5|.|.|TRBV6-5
TGTGCCAGCAGTTCCCAGGGGATCAATCAGCCCCAGCATTTT
CASSSQGINQPQHF